The 20 T cell receptor beta chains presented below share a single source sample, sequenced in a study of identifying expanded T cells in peripheral blood. TCRdb's copy holds only in-frame clones and misses some; the assay was immunoSEQ multiplex PCR. The data show 45,000 to 65,000 clones, with roughly 82% seen just once and 12% to 15% held by the top ten. Material for sequencing was blood. The receptors stem from a person aged 18 to 70 in good health.

The chain couples TRBV16 to TRBJ1-1, with 8 positions matching TRBD1. J lost 4 bases, V lost 4 bases, and 11 bases had no gene match. In germline, CDR1 is KGHSY, CDR2 FQNENV. The CDR3 length is 16 residues. In DNA, the CDR3 is TGTGCCAGCAGCCCGAGACAGGGGTCGGTGATCACTGAAGCTTTCTTT. Translated, it gives CASSPRQGSVITEAFF. Full variable domain (missing parts from reference TRBV16 and TRBJ1-1): GEEVAQTPKHLVRGEGQKAKLYCAPIKGHSYVFWYQQVLKNEFKFLISFQNENVFDETGMPKERFSAKCLPNSPCSLEIQATKLEDSAVYFCASSPRQGSVITEAFFGQGTRLTVV.

The rearrangement joins TRBV19 to TRBJ2-7, with 7 positions matching TRBD1. The germline V gene encodes CDR1 LNHDA and CDR2 SQIVND (reference sequence). The CDR3 has 15 amino acids. V lost 3 bases and J lost 3; bases outside the gene matches: 8. The CDR3 loop reads CASSMVGTANYEQYF. CDR3 nucleotide sequence: TGTGCCAGTAGTATGGTCGGGACAGCGAACTACGAGCAGTACTTC.

The V and J genes are TRBV5-1 and TRBJ2-3; 8 bases agree with TRBD2. Unmatched junction bases numbered 4, after V lost 2 bases and J lost 2 bases. The CDR3 covers 15 residues. Germline CDR1 reads SGHRS; CDR2 reads YFSETQ. The CDR3 nucleotides are TGCGCCAGCAGCTTAATAGCGGGACCCACAGATACGCAGTATTTT. It encodes CASSLIAGPTDTQYF.

The gene calls are TRBV13 and TRBJ2-3; 15 bases map to TRBD2. J was trimmed by 3 bases and V by 4 bases; bases with no gene match: 14. Germline CDR1 reads PRHDT; CDR2 reads FYEKMQ (reference sequence). The CDR3 covers 20 residues. CDR3 nucleotide sequence: TGTGCCAGCAGCTCGCGGGGACTAGCGGGAGGAATTCGGAGTACAGATACGCAGTATTTT. Translated: CASSSRGLAGGIRSTDTQYF.

The chain carries TRBV7-9 and TRBJ1-3; D unclear. Germline V gene lookup returns CDR1 SEHNR and CDR2 FQNEAQ (reference sequence). V gave up 1 base and J gave up 4 bases, with 11 bases separating them. CDR3 length: 15 amino acids. The CDR3, as DNA: TGTGCCAGCAGCTTAGTGTCTGGATACGGAAACACCATATATTTT. It translates to CASSLVSGYGNTIYF.

V and J are TRBV2 and TRBJ2-5; 11 bases match TRBD2. The junction had 4 bases not matched to a gene; V was cut back by 5 bases and J by 2 bases. Germline CDR1 SNHLY, CDR2 FYNNEI. The CDR3 contains 15 residues. CDR3 in amino acids: CASSRLAGSQETQYF. In nucleotides, the CDR3 is TGTGCCAGCAGTCGACTAGCGGGGAGTCAAGAGACCCAGTACTTC. Looking up the rest from reference TRBV2 and TRBJ2-5 gives the full variable domain: EPEVTQTPSHQVTQMGQEVILRCVPISNHLYFYWYRQILGQKVEFLVSFYNNEISEKSEIFDDQFSVERPDGSNFTLKIRSTKLEDSAMYFCASSRLAGSQETQYFGPGTRLLVL.

The chain recombines TRBV30 with TRBJ2-1, with TRBD2 identical over 9 bases. J gave up 5 bases and V 6 bases, and 8 bases lay outside the gene matches. CDR3 length: 14 residues. Germline V gives CDR1 GTSNPN, CDR2 SVGIG (reference sequence). CDR3 sequence (DNA): TGTGCCTGTATGCGGGGGGGTTTAAACAATGAGCAGTTCTTC. It is translated as CACMRGGLNNEQFF.

This clone was counted a few times. V usage is TRBV14 and J usage is TRBJ1-1; a possible D gene is TRBD1 (5 bases). The CDR3 has 13 residues. Trimming pared 9 bases from V and 0 bases from J, leaving 11 bases between. Germline V CDR1 and CDR2: SGHDN, FVKESK. CDR3 DNA sequence: TGTGCCAGACGACAGTTCATGAACACTGAAGCTTTCTTT. Protein product: CARRQFMNTEAFF.

The chain links TRBV27 to TRBJ2-7, with 9 bases matching TRBD2. CDR1 MNHEY and CDR2 SMNVEV come from the germline V gene (reference sequence). CDR3 length: 15 residues. After removal of 2 bases from V and 2 bases from J, the junction contained 4 bases not matched to a gene. In nucleotides, the CDR3 is TGTGCCAGCAGTTTACTAGCGGGACTTGCCTACGAGCAGTACTTC. It yields the protein CASSLLAGLAYEQYF.

This sequence joins TRBV18 and TRBJ2-7; D remains unclear. V was trimmed by 3 bases and J by 4 bases, leaving 10 bases between them. In germline, CDR1 is KGHSH, CDR2 LQKENI. The CDR3 totals 13 residues. CDR3 residues: CASSPQGKYEQYV. CDR3 nucleotide sequence: TGTGCCAGCTCACCCCAAGGAAAATACGAGCAGTACGTC.

This clone was seen more than once but under ten times. The gene calls are TRBV18 and TRBJ2-4; 7 bases match TRBD1. The CDR3 length is 16 residues. The junction had 6 bases not matched to a gene; V was cut back by 2 bases and J by 2 bases. Germline lookup yields CDR1 KGHSH and CDR2 LQKENI. The CDR3 DNA reads as TGTGCCAGCTCACCAGACAGGGAAGTATCCAAAAACATTCAGTACTTC. Translating gives CASSPDREVSKNIQYF. The whole variable domain, remainder taken from reference TRBV18 and TRBJ2-4, is NAGVMQNPRHLVRRRGQEARLRCSPMKGHSHVYWYRQLPEEGLKFMVYLQKENIIDESGMPKERFSAEFPKEGPSILRIQQVVRGDSAAYFCASSPDREVSKNIQYFGAGTRLSVL.

The chain employs TRBV27 and TRBJ2-1; tentatively, D is TRBD2 (7 bases). Germline assignment: CDR1 MNHEY and CDR2 SMNVEV (reference sequence). Between the trimmed V and J ends, which lost 3 bases and 6 bases, there was a span of 21 bases. The CDR3 is made up of 17 amino acids. The CDR3 bases are TGTGCCAGCAGTTTCGGGGGGCGGGGGTTCGTCGGCAATGAGCAGTTCTTC. Translation gives CASSFGGRGFVGNEQFF.

This chain joins TRBV10-3 and TRBJ2-1; perhaps D is TRBD1 or TRBD2 (5 bases each). Germline values: CDR1 ENHRY, CDR2 SYGVKD. Trimming removed 0 bases at V and 4 bases at J, with 13 bases between. CDR3 length: 16 residues. CDR3 in DNA: TGTGCCATCAGTGAGTCCGGGGCCCCTAGATACAATGAGCAGTTCTTC. Protein: CAISESGAPRYNEQFF.

The chain uses TRBV19 and TRBJ1-1, with TRBD1 as a possible D gene (5 bases). In germline, CDR1 is LNHDA, CDR2 SQIVND (reference sequence). Trimming left V 1 base short and J 5 bases short, with 14 bases between. There are 15 residues in the CDR3. The CDR3 here is CASSIARGGRTEAFF. In nucleotides, the CDR3 is TGTGCCAGTAGTATAGCCCGGGGGGGACGGACTGAAGCTTTCTTT. The full variable domain, with the rest looked up from reference TRBV19 and TRBJ1-1, is DGGITQSPKYLFRKEGQNVTLSCEQNLNHDAMYWYRQDPGQGLRLIYYSQIVNDFQKGDIAEGYSVSREKKESFPLTVTSAQKNPTAFYLCASSIARGGRTEAFFGQGTRLTVV.

The rearrangement links TRBV2 to TRBJ2-7; no reliable D call. Per germline, CDR1 SNHLY and CDR2 FYNNEI. V was cut by 6 bases and J by 3 bases, with 6 bases left in between. The CDR3 contains 11 residues. CDR3 nucleotide sequence: TGTGCCAGCAGCGCTCTCTACGAGCAGTACTTC. Translated, it gives CASSALYEQYF.

The V and J genes are TRBV28 and TRBJ1-1; D is possibly TRBD1 (5 bases). CDR1 and CDR2 from the germline V gene are MDHEN and SYDVKM. Between the trimmed V and J ends, which lost 6 bases and 0 bases, there was a span of 11 bases. This CDR3 is 14 amino acids long. As DNA, the CDR3 is TGTGCCAGCAGCCCGGGGCCGCTGAACACTGAAGCTTTCTTT. This gives the protein CASSPGPLNTEAFF.

This sequence joins TRBV4-3 and TRBJ1-2; possibly TRBD1 for D (6 bases). This CDR3 contains 14 residues. Looked up from germline, CDR1 is LGHNA and CDR2 is YSLEER. Trimming took 0 bases from V and 4 from J, leaving 9 bases between them. The chain's CDR3 is CASSQETGSYGYTF. CDR3 sequence (DNA): TGCGCCAGCAGCCAAGAGACAGGAAGCTATGGCTACACCTTC.

This rearrangement joins TRBV7-8 to TRBJ2-7, with 10 bases aligning to TRBD1. The V gene end was trimmed by 6 bases and the J gene end by 9 bases; junction bases not matched to a gene: 23. The germline gives CDR1 SGHVS, CDR2 FQNEAQ. This CDR3 region has 18 residues. CDR3 region: CASRLFRTKGQGLSRQYF. The CDR3 region has the DNA TGTGCCAGCAGATTATTCCGCACTAAGGGACAGGGGCTCAGTAGGCAGTACTTC.

The gene calls are TRBV18 and TRBJ1-1; 9 positions match TRBD1. With V trimmed by 9 bases and J by 2 bases, 7 bases remained unmatched. Germline V lookup: CDR1 KGHSH, CDR2 LQKENI. The CDR3 runs to 14 residues. The CDR3 nucleotides are TGTGCCAGGGAGAGACAGGGGGGCAACACTGAAGCTTTCTTT. Translating it yields CARERQGGNTEAFF.

This clone showed up just a few times. The V call is TRBV19, the J call TRBJ1-5, with D perhaps TRBD1 (6 bases). CDR1 LNHDA and CDR2 SQIVND come from the germline V gene (reference sequence). V was pared by 5 bases and J by 3 bases, with 14 bases between. The CDR3 is 15 residues long. DNA of the CDR3: TGTGCCAGTAGTTACTCCGACAGGTTCAATCAGCCCCAGCATTTT. This translates into CASSYSDRFNQPQHF. The variable domain in full, with the rest retrieved from reference TRBV19 and TRBJ1-5, is DGGITQSPKYLFRKEGQNVTLSCEQNLNHDAMYWYRQDPGQGLRLIYYSQIVNDFQKGDIAEGYSVSREKKESFPLTVTSAQKNPTAFYLCASSYSDRFNQPQHFGDGTRLSIL.